The subject of this entry is one TCR beta chain. Its antigen is not identified. These data belong to a study of glioma-infiltrating T cells after dendritic cell vaccination. Overall study context: Three intradermal dendritic cell vaccine injections were given every two weeks.

Study outcomes and limitations: Estimated pretreatment TIL content predicted outcome after dendritic cell vaccination.

Germline V gene sequence: CDR1 SEHNR, CDR2 FQNEAQ (reference sequence). The CDR3 covers 12 residues. With 2 bases removed from V and 6 bases from J, the gap between germline ends came to 7 bases. Primers: 60 V beta forward and 13 J beta reverse. Generated by immunoSEQ multiplex PCR, the TCRdb table keeps only in-frame clones and is missing some. The sample shows almost 90,000 clones, roughly four fifths of them seen only once. The time point here: after dendritic cell vaccination, including at tumor progression/relapse. None of the glioblastoma patients had an isocitrate dehydrogenase mutation. The sequence was obtained from a human donor with glioblastoma. This sequence joins TRBV7-9 and TRBJ1-2; D is unclear. The starting material was blood, obtained after dendritic cell vaccination. The CDR3 spells CASSLTVDGYTF. The DNA of the CDR3 is TGTGCCAGCAGCTTAACAGTGGATGGCTACACCTTC.